What follows is one T cell receptor (beta chain) and its context. Germline V gives CDR1 SEHNR, CDR2 FQNEAQ (reference sequence). The CDR3 length is 15 residues. The germline V and J ends were trimmed by 5 bases and 1 base, with 15 bases remaining between them. This record comes from a study of shared clonotypes between healthy human individuals. Splitting of each subset's genomic DNA was done evenly across several immunoSEQ plates. Assay: immunoSEQ multiplex PCR; the TCRdb copy retains only in-frame clones and omits some. Of under 2.5 million clones in the sample, just under 95% are singletons; the top ten hold 0.3% to 0.4%.

The source material was naive CD4+ T cells from PBMCs. Noted subset: CD45RA+ positively selected. The receptor comes from a man aged 18 to 30 in good health. Some clones in this sample may be carry-over from other donors' samples. The chain is built from TRBV7-9 and TRBJ2-7; tentative D call: TRBD1 (5 bases). CDR3 DNA: TGTGCCAGCAGCGCCCTAACAGGTAAATCCTACGAGCAGTACTTC. As protein: CASSALTGKSYEQYF.